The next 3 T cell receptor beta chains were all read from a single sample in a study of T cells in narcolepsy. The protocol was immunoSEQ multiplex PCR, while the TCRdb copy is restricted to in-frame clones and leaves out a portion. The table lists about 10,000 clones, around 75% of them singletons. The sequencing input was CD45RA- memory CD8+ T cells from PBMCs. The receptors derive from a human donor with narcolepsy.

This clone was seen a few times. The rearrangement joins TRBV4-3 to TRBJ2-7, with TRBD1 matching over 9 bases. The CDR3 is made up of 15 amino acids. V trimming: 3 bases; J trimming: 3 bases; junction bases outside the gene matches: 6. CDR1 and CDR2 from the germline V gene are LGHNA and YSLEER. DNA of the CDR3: TGCGCCAGCAGCCACGGGACAGGGCTCCTCTACGAGCAGTACTTC. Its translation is CASSHGTGLLYEQYF.

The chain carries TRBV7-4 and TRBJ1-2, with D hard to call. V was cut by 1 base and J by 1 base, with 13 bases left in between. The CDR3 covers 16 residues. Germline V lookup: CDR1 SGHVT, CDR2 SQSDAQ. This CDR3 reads CASSLDPDAYNYGYTF. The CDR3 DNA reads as TGTGCCAGCAGCTTAGATCCGGATGCCTATAACTATGGCTACACCTTC.

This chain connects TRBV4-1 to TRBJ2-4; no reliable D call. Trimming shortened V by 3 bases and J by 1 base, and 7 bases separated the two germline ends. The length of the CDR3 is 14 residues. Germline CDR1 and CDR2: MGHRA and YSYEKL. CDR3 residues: CASSQHYAKNIQYF. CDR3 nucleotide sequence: TGCGCCAGCAGCCAGCACTACGCCAAAAACATTCAGTACTTC.